A selection of T cell receptor beta chains follows, all from one sample in a study of early T cells in non-severe SARS-CoV-2 infection. TCRdb itself ran the 5' RACE reads through MiXCR, one entry per CDR3 protein. The data show tens of thousands of distinct CDR3 sequences, roughly 5.5% seen once. The sequenced material came from whole blood. The source of these receptors is an adult who was a healthcare worker with PCR-confirmed SARS-CoV-2 infection or an uninfected control (not recorded which). Both conserved end residues are part of each CDR3. D genes are given only for firm matches. Clone size is shown for a subset of rows, as once, few, many or a class of expanded clone.

v_call: TRBV7-8
j_call: TRBJ2-5
d_call: .
clone_size: few
cdr3_nt: TGTGCCAGCAGCCTTTCACGGGGGCTAGAGACCCAGTACTTC
cdr3_aa: CASSLSRGLETQYF

v_call: TRBV5-1
j_call: TRBJ1-4
d_call: .
clone_size: .
cdr3_nt: TGCGCCAGCAGCTTGGGACCTACTAATGAAAAACTGTTTTTT
cdr3_aa: CASSLGPTNEKLFF

v_call: TRBV7-3
j_call: TRBJ2-3
d_call: TRBD2
clone_size: many
cdr3_nt: TGTGCCAGCAGCTTAGCGGGGGGGAGCACAGATACGCAGTATTTT
cdr3_aa: CASSLAGGSTDTQYF

v_call: TRBV7-2
j_call: TRBJ1-6
d_call: .
clone_size: many
cdr3_nt: TGTGCCAGCAGCTTGGACAATTCACCCCTCCACTTT
cdr3_aa: CASSLDNSPLHF

v_call: TRBV3-1
j_call: TRBJ2-3
d_call: .
clone_size: .
cdr3_nt: TGTGCCAGCAGCCCCTTTCGGTCAGATACGCAGTATTTT
cdr3_aa: CASSPFRSDTQYF

v_call: TRBV12-3/TRBV12-4
j_call: TRBJ1-4
d_call: .
clone_size: few
cdr3_nt: TGTGCCAGCAGACCGCCCGAGGGTCGGAAACTGTTTTTT
cdr3_aa: CASRPPEGRKLFF

v_call: TRBV15
j_call: TRBJ2-2
d_call: .
clone_size: few
cdr3_nt: TGTGCCACCAGCAGAGGTCCGGCCGGGGAGCTGTTTTTT
cdr3_aa: CATSRGPAGELFF

v_call: TRBV11-2
j_call: TRBJ2-7
d_call: .
clone_size: many
cdr3_nt: TGTGCCAGCAGCTTACCCCGCCGGGGATACGAGCAGTACTTC
cdr3_aa: CASSLPRRGYEQYF

v_call: TRBV6-4
j_call: TRBJ1-1
d_call: TRBD1
clone_size: few
cdr3_nt: TGTGCCAGCAGCCCGGACAGGGTTAACACTGAAGCTTTCTTT
cdr3_aa: CASSPDRVNTEAFF

v_call: TRBV7-2
j_call: TRBJ2-2
d_call: .
clone_size: .
cdr3_nt: TGTGCCAGCAGCTTAGTGGTCATCGGGGAGCTGTTTTTT
cdr3_aa: CASSLVVIGELFF

v_call: TRBV15
j_call: TRBJ1-2
d_call: .
clone_size: many
cdr3_nt: TGTGCCACCAGCAGAGATTCAAGCAAAACTAACTATGGCTACACCTTC
cdr3_aa: CATSRDSSKTNYGYTF

v_call: TRBV7-8
j_call: TRBJ1-5
d_call: .
clone_size: many
cdr3_nt: TGTGCCAGCAGCCCCCAGTCGCATGATCAGCCCCAGCATTTT
cdr3_aa: CASSPQSHDQPQHF